The rows below give T cell receptor beta chains drawn from one sample of a study of cytomegalovirus exposure and HLA in healthy donors. Profiling relied on immunoSEQ multiplex PCR, and the TCRdb table lists in-frame clones only, not all of them. Here the sample table reports fewer than 70,000 clones. The sample taken for sequencing was PBMCs. These TCRs come from a woman aged 18-29 years in good health and CMV-seronegative. Each CDR3 is given with its conserved first and last residue. A D gene is named only where the DNA matches it firmly.

CDR3aa,CDR3nt,v_gene,d_gene,len,j_gene
CASSLNLRDRSYEQYF,TGTGCCAGCAGTTTAAATTTGAGGGACAGGTCCTACGAGCAGTACTTC,TRBV28,TRBD1,16,TRBJ2-7
CASSLDSGANEQYF,TGCGCCAGCAGCTTGGATTCAGGGGCCAACGAGCAGTACTTC,TRBV5-1,NA,14,TRBJ2-7
CASRSAKLAGGPETQYF,TGTGCCAGCCGATCCGCCAAACTAGCGGGGGGCCCGGAGACCCAGTACTTC,TRBV28,TRBD2,17,TRBJ2-5
CASSTETGVYEQYF,TGTGCCAGCAGCACCGAAACCGGGGTCTACGAGCAGTACTTC,TRBV5-6,NA,14,TRBJ2-7
CASSPQGGNTEAFF,TGTGCCAGCAGTCCGCAGGGGGGCAACACTGAAGCTTTCTTT,TRBV2,TRBD1,14,TRBJ1-1
CASSSPSASSYEQYF,TGTGCCAGCAGTTCGCCTAGCGCGAGCTCCTACGAGCAGTACTTC,TRBV13,NA,15,TRBJ2-7
CASSQGLAGLPSYNEQFF,TGCGCCAGCAGCCAGGGACTAGCGGGGTTGCCCTCCTACAATGAGCAGTTCTTC,TRBV4-1,TRBD2,18,TRBJ2-1
CASSEPGQGAGEQYF,TGTGCCAGCAGTGAGCCGGGACAGGGGGCGGGGGAGCAGTACTTC,TRBV25-1,TRBD1,15,TRBJ2-7
CSVERPTPGQYQETQYF,TGCAGCGTTGAGAGACCTACCCCGGGACAGTACCAAGAGACCCAGTACTTC,TRBV29-1,TRBD1,17,TRBJ2-5
CASSLAPGSRSGEAFF,TGTGCCAGCAGCTTAGCCCCCGGGAGTCGAAGCGGGGAAGCTTTCTTT,TRBV7-9,NA,16,TRBJ1-1
CASSEGGGNQPQHF,TGTGCCAGCAGTGAAGGGGGCGGCAATCAGCCCCAGCATTTT,TRBV6-1,NA,14,TRBJ1-5
CASSLVSANYGYTF,TGTGCCAGCAGCTTGGTGTCGGCTAACTATGGCTACACCTTC,TRBV5-4,NA,14,TRBJ1-2
CASESQGYGYTF,TGCGCCAGCGAGAGCCAGGGCTATGGCTACACCTTC,TRBV10-2,NA,12,TRBJ1-2